Below are 7 T cell receptor beta chains sequenced from a single sample in a study of blood T cell repertoires in COVID-19. Here immunoSEQ multiplex PCR was the method, and the copy in TCRdb shows in-frame clones only, minus some. This sample has about 150,000 clones; around 89% occur once, and the top ten carry over 12%. The sequencing sample was made of peripheral blood. These receptors originate from a woman aged 40 to 50 with acute or convalescent COVID-19.

The genes are TRBV18 and TRBJ2-2; D gene unclear. Germline loops: CDR1 KGHSH, CDR2 LQKENI. The CDR3 extends over 14 amino acids. Trimming shortened V by 4 bases and J by 4 bases, and 10 bases separated the two germline ends. In DNA, the CDR3 is TGTGCCAGCTCACTGGGTAGGAGCACCGGGGAGCTGTTTTTT. It encodes CASSLGRSTGELFF.

The gene calls are TRBV2 and TRBJ2-7; possibly TRBD2 for D (6 bases). The CDR3 length is 15 residues. CDR1 and CDR2 (germline): SNHLY, FYNNEI. V was trimmed by 3 bases and J by 0 bases, leaving 12 bases between them. CDR3 sequence (DNA): TGTGCCAGCAGTGATTCCCAGCGGGCCTCCTACGAGCAGTACTTC. Amino acids: CASSDSQRASYEQYF.

This clone was found a few times. V is TRBV27 and J is TRBJ1-1; D uncertain. The germline V gene encodes CDR1 MNHEY and CDR2 SMNVEV (reference sequence). There are 13 residues in the CDR3. The V end was cut by 6 bases, the J end by 4 bases, with 12 bases between. CDR3 coding DNA: TGTGCCAGCAGCTCTATCGTAGCCACTGAAGCTTTCTTT. It specifies CASSSIVATEAFF.

The chain uses TRBV5-1 and TRBJ2-2, with TRBD2 matching over 9 bases. The CDR3 is 16 residues long. Trimming removed 4 bases from V and 4 bases from J; junction bases left unmatched: 8. CDR1 and CDR2 (germline): SGHRS, YFSETQ. The DNA for the CDR3 is TGCGCCAGCAGCCCAGAGCGGGAGGATTTCACCGGGGAGCTGTTTTTT. Its protein product is CASSPEREDFTGELFF.

The V call is TRBV10-3, the J call TRBJ1-6; 8 nucleotides agree with TRBD1. V dropped 10 bases and J dropped 0; count of bases not matched to a gene: 8. Germline values: CDR1 ENHRY, CDR2 SYGVKD. The CDR3 length is 16 residues. The CDR3 coding sequence is TGTGCCACCGCCCGACAGGGGAGCTCCTATAATTCACCCCTCCACTTT. It yields the protein CATARQGSSYNSPLHF.

The chain joins TRBV27 to TRBJ2-3; 9 nucleotides match TRBD2. CDR1 and CDR2 (germline): MNHEY, SMNVEV (reference sequence). CDR3 length: 16 amino acids. Trimming at V came to 5 bases and at J to 2 bases, leaving 8 bases not matched to a gene. CDR3 sequence: CASSIRLAALTDTQYF. CDR3 DNA: TGTGCCAGCAGTATCCGACTAGCGGCCCTCACAGATACGCAGTATTTT.

The CDR3 spells CASSRNRDTQYF. DNA for the CDR3: TGTGCCAGCAGCCGGAACAGGGATACGCAGTATTTT. The chain uses TRBV7-8 and TRBJ2-3; the D gene is possibly TRBD1 (5 bases). Trimming took off 5 bases at V and 6 bases at J, with 9 bases between the two ends. The CDR3 is 12 residues long. CDR1 and CDR2 from the germline V gene are SGHVS and FQNEAQ. Filled out from reference TRBV7-8 and TRBJ2-3, the complete variable domain reads GAGVSQSPRYKVAKRGQDVALRCDPISGHVSLFWYQQALGQGPEFLTYFQNEAQLDKSGLPSDRFFAERPEGSVSTLKIQRTQQEDSAVYLCASSRNRDTQYFGPGTRLTVL.